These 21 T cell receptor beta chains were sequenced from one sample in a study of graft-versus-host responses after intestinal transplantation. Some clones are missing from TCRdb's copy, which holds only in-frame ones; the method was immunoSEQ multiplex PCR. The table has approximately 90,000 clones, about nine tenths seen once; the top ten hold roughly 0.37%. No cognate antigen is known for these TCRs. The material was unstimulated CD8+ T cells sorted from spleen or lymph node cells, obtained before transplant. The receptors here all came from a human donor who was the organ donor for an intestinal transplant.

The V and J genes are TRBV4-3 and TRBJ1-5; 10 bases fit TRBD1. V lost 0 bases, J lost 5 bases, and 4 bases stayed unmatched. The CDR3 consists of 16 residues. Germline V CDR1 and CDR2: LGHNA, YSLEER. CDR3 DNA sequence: TGCGCCAGCAGCCAAGAAATCGGGACAGGGGATCAGCCCCAGCATTTT. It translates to CASSQEIGTGDQPQHF.

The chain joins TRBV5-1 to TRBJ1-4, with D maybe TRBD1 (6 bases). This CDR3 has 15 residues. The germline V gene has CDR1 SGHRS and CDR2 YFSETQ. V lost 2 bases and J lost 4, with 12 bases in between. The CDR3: CASSFQGTYNEKLFF. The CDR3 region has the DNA TGCGCCAGCAGCTTTCAGGGGACGTATAATGAAAAACTGTTTTTT.

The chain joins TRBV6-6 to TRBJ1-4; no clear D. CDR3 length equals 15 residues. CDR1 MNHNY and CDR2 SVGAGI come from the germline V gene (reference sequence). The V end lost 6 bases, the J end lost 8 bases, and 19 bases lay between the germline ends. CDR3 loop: CASSPWTAEGEKLFF. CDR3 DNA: TGTGCCAGCAGCCCCTGGACGGCGGAGGGAGAAAAACTGTTTTTT.

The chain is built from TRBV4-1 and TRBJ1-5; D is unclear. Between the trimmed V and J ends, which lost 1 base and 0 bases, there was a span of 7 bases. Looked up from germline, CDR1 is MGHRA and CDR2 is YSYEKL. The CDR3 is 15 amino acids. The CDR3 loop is CASSQVGDSNQPQHF. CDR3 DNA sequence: TGCGCCAGCAGCCAAGTCGGGGATAGCAATCAGCCCCAGCATTTT.

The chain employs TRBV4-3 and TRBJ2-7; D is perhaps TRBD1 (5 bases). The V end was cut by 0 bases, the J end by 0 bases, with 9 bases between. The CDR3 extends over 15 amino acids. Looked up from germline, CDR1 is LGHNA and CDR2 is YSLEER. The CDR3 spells CASSQDTGTSYEQYF. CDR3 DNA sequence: TGCGCCAGCAGCCAAGATACAGGTACCTCCTACGAGCAGTACTTC.

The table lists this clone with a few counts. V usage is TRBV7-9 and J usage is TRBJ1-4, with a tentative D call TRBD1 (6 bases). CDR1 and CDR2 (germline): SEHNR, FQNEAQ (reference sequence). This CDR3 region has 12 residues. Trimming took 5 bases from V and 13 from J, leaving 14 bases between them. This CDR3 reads CASSPDSAGLFF. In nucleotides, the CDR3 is TGTGCCAGCAGCCCGGACAGTGCGGGACTGTTTTTT.

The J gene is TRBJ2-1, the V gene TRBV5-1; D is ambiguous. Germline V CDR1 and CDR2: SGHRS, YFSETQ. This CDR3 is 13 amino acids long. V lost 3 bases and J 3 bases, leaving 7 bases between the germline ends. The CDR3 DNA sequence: TGCGCCAGCAGCTCTCCAGTCTACAATGAGCAGTTCTTC. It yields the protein CASSSPVYNEQFF. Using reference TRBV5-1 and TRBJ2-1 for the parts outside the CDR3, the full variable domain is KAGVTQTPRYLIKTRGQQVTLSCSPISGHRSVSWYQQTPGQGLQFLFEYFSETQRNKGNFPGRFSGRQFSNSRSEMNVSTLELGDSALYLCASSSPVYNEQFFGPGTRLTVL.

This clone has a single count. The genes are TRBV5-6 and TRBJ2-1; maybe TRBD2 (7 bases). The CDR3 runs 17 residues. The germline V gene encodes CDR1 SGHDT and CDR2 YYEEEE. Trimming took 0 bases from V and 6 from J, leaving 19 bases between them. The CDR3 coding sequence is TGTGCCAGCAGCTTGGAGGGGGGGAGAATTTATGGCAATGAGCAGTTCTTC. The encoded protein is CASSLEGGRIYGNEQFF.

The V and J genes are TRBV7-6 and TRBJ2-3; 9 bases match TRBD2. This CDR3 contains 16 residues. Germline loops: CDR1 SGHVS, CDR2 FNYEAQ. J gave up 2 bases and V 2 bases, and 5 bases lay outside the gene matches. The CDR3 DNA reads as TGTGCCAGCAGCTTAATCGCTAGCGGGGCCACAGATACGCAGTATTTT. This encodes CASSLIASGATDTQYF.

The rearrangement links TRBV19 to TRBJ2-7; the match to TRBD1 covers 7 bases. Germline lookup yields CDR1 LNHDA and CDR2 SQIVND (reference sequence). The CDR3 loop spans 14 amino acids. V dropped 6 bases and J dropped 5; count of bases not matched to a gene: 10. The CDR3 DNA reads TGTGCCAGTAGAATTTGGACAGGTCATAACGAGCAGTACTTC. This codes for CASRIWTGHNEQYF.

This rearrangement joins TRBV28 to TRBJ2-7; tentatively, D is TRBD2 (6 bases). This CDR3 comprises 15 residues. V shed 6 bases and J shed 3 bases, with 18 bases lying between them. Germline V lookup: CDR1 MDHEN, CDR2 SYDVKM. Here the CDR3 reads CASSELHRGSYEQYF. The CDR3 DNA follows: TGTGCCAGCAGCGAGCTACACCGGGGGAGCTACGAGCAGTACTTC.

CDR3 protein: CASSQVAGSTDTQYF. CDR3 nucleotide sequence: TGTGCCAGCAGCCAAGTAGCGGGGAGCACAGATACGCAGTATTTT. The J gene is TRBJ2-3, the V gene TRBV4-2, with 8 positions matching TRBD2. CDR1 and CDR2 from the germline V gene are LGHNA and YNFKEQ. The length of the CDR3 is 15 residues. The V and J ends lost 1 base and 0 bases, in that order; junction bases with no gene match: 0.

CDR3 nucleotide sequence: TGCGCCAGCAGCTTGAGCGGGAACCAAGAGACCCAGTACTTC. This sequence encodes CASSLSGNQETQYF. The J gene is TRBJ2-5, the V gene TRBV5-1, with 7 nucleotides matching TRBD2. V trimming: 1 base; J trimming: 0 bases; junction bases outside the gene matches: 0. The CDR3 totals 14 residues. The V gene's germline CDR1 is SGHRS and CDR2 YFSETQ.

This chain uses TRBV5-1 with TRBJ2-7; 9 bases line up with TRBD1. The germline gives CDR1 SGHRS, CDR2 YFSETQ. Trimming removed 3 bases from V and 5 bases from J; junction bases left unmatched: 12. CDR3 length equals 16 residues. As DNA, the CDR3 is TGCGCCAGCAGCTCCCGGAGGGGACAGGGTACCAACGAGCAGTACTTC. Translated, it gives CASSSRRGQGTNEQYF.

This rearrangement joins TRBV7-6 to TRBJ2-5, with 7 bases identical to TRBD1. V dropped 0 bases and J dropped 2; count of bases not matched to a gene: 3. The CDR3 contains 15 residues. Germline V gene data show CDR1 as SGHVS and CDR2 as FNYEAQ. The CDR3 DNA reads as TGTGCCAGCAGCTTAGCAGGGGGCGCGCAAGAGACCCAGTACTTC. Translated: CASSLAGGAQETQYF.

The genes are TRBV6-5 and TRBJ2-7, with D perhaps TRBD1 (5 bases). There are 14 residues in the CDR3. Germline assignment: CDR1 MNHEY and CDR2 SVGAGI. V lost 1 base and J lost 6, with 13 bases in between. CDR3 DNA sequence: TGTGCCAGCAGTTACTGGCAGGGCCAGTCCGAGCAGTACTTC. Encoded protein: CASSYWQGQSEQYF.

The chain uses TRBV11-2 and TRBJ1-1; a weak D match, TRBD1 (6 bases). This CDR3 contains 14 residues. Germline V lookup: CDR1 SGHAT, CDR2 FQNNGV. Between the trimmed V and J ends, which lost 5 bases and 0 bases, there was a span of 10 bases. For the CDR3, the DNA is TGTGCCAGCAGCCCGGGGACATTGAACACTGAAGCTTTCTTT. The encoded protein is CASSPGTLNTEAFF.

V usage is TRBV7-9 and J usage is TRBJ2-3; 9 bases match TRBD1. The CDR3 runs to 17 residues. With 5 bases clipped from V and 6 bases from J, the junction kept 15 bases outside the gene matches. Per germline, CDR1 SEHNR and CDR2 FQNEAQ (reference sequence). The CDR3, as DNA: TGTGCCAGCAGCGACGGCCGGGACAGGGATTATTCGGATACGCAGTATTTT. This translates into CASSDGRDRDYSDTQYF.

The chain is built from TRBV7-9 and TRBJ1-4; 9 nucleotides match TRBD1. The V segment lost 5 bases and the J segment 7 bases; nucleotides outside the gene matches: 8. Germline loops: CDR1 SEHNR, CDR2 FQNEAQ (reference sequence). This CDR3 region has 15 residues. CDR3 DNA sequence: TGTGCCAGCAGCCCGGGACAGGGAGGGGGTGAAAAACTGTTTTTT. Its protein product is CASSPGQGGGEKLFF.

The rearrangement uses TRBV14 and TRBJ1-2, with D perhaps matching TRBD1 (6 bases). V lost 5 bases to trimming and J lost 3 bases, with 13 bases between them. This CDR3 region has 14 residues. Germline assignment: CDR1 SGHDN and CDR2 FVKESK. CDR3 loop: CASSGEGGYYGYTF. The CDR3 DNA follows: TGTGCCAGCAGCGGAGAAGGGGGTTACTATGGCTACACCTTC.

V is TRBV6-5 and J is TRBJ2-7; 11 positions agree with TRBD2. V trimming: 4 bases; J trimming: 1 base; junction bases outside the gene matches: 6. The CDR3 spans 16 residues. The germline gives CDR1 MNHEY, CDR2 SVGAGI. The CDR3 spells CASSFPSSGGSYEQYF. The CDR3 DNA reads TGTGCCAGCAGTTTCCCCTCTAGCGGGGGGTCCTACGAGCAGTACTTC.